This TCR beta chain was captured by sequencing in a study of CD8 T cell repertoires and HIV-1 epitope variants. On this clone itself: The antigen is undetermined.

CDR1 SGHNT and CDR2 YYREEE come from the germline V gene (reference sequence). After removal of 4 bases from V and 3 bases from J, the junction contained 5 bases not matched to a gene. CDR3 size: 15 residues. Assay used: immunoSEQ multiplex PCR; TCRdb lists only in-frame clones, some missing. The sample shows 4,000 to 5,000 clones, about two thirds of them seen only once. This chain uses TRBV5-4 with TRBJ1-2, with 11 nucleotides matching TRBD1. This clonotype originated in a male donor with HIV. Material: cultured CD8+ T cells derived from PBMCs. Here the CDR3 reads CASSPGQGVDYGYTF. For the CDR3, the DNA is TGTGCCAGCAGCCCGGGACAGGGGGTCGACTATGGCTACACCTTC.